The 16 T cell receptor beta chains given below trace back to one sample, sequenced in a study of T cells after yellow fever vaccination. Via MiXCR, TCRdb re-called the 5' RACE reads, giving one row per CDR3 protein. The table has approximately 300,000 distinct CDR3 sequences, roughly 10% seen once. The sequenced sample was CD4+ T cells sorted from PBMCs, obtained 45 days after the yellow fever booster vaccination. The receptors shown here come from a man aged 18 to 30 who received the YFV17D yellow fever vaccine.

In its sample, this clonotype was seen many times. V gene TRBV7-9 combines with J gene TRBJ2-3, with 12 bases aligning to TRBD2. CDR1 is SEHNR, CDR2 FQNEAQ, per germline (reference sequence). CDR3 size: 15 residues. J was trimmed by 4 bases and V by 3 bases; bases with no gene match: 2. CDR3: CASSFSSGGADTQYF. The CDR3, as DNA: TGTGCCAGCAGCTTTTCTAGCGGGGGGGCAGATACGCAGTATTTT.

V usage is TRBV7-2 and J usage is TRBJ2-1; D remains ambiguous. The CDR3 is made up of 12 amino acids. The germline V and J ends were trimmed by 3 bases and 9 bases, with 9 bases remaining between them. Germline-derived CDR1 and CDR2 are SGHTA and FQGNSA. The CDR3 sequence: CASSFFVGEQFF. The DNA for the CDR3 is TGTGCCAGCAGCTTTTTCGTAGGTGAGCAGTTCTTC.

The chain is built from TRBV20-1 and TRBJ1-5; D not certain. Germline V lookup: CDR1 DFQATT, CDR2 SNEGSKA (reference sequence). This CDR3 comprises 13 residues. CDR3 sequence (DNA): TGCAGCTCGATGGGAAACGGCAATCAGCCCCAGCATTTT. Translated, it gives CSSMGNGNQPQHF.

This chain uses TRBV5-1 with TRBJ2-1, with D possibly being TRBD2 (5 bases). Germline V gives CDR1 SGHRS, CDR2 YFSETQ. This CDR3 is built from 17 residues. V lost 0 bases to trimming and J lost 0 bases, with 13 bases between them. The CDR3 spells CASSLGSGLHSYNEQFF. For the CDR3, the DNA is TGCGCCAGCAGCTTGGGTTCCGGACTCCACTCCTACAATGAGCAGTTCTTC.

CDR3 protein: CASSQGGGQIKGEAFF. For the CDR3, the DNA is TGTGCCAGCAGCCAAGGCGGGGGACAGATAAAAGGGGAAGCTTTCTTT. This chain connects TRBV3-1 to TRBJ1-1, with TRBD1 matching over 7 bases. Germline loops: CDR1 LGHDT, CDR2 YNNKEL (reference sequence). The CDR3 length is 16 residues. V dropped 1 base and J dropped 8; count of bases not matched to a gene: 13.

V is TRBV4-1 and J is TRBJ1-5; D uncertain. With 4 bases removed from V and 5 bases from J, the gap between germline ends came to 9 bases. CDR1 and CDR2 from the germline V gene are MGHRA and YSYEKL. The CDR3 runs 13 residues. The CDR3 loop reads CASSPDVYQPQHF. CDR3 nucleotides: TGCGCCAGCAGCCCAGACGTTTATCAGCCCCAGCATTTT.

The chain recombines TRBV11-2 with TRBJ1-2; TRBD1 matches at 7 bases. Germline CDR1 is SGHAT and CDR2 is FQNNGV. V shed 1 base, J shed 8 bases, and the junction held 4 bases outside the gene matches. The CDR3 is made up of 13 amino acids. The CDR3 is CASSLGGGAGYTF. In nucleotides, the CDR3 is TGTGCCAGCAGCTTAGGAGGGGGCGCAGGCTACACCTTC.

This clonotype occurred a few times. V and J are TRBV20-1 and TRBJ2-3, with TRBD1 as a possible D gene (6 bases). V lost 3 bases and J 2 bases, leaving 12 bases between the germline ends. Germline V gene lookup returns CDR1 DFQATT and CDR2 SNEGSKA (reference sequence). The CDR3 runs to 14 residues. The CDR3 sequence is CSASPGANTDTQYF. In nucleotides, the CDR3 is TGCAGTGCTAGTCCAGGGGCGAACACAGATACGCAGTATTTT.

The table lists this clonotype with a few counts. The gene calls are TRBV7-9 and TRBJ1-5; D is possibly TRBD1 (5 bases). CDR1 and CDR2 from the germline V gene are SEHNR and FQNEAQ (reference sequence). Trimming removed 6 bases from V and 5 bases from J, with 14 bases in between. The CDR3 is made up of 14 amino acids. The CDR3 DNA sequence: TGTGCCAGCAGTCCGGGGAGGGGATATCAGCCCCAGCATTTT. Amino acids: CASSPGRGYQPQHF.

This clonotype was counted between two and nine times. CDR3 coding DNA: TGCAGTGCTGCAAGCCCGTCTAGCGGGGAAGGGCAGTACGTC. This sequence encodes CSAASPSSGEGQYV. This chain connects TRBV20-1 to TRBJ2-7; 9 bases map to TRBD2. Trimming removed 5 bases from V and 9 bases from J; junction bases left unmatched: 14. In germline, CDR1 is DFQATT, CDR2 SNEGSKA (reference sequence). The CDR3 extends over 14 amino acids.

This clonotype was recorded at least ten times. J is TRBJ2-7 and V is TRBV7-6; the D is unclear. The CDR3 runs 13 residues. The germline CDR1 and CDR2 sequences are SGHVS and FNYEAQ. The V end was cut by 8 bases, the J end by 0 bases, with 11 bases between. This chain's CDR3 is CASGTLSSYEQYF. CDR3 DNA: TGTGCCAGCGGAACTCTAAGCTCCTACGAGCAGTACTTC. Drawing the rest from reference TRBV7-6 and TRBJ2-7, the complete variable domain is GAGVSQSPRYKVTKRGQDVALRCDPISGHVSLYWYRQALGQGPEFLTYFNYEAQQDKSGLPNDRFSAERPEGSISTLTIQRTEQRDSAMYRCASGTLSSYEQYFGPGTRLTVT.

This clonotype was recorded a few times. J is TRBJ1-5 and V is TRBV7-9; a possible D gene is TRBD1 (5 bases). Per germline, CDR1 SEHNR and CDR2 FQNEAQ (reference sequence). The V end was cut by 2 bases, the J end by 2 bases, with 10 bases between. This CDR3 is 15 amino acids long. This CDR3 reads CASSLLGEGNQPQHF. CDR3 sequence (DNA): TGTGCCAGCAGCTTATTAGGGGAGGGCAATCAGCCCCAGCATTTT.

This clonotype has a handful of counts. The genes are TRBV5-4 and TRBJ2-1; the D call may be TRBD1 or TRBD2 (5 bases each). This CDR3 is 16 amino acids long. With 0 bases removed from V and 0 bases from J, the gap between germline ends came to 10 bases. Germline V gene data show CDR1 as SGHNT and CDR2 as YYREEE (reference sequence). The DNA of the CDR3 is TGTGCCAGCAGCTTGGTTCGGGGACGCTCCTACAATGAGCAGTTCTTC. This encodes CASSLVRGRSYNEQFF.

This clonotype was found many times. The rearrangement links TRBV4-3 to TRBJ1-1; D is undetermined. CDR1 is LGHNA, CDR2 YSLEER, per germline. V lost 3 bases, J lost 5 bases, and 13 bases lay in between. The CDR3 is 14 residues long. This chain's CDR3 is CASSHADLGTEAFF. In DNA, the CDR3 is TGCGCCAGCAGCCATGCTGATCTCGGGACTGAAGCTTTCTTT.

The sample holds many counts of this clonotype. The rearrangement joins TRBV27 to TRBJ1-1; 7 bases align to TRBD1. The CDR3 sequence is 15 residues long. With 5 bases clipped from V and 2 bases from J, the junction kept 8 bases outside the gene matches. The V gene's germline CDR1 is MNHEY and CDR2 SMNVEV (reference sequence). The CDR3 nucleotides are TGTGCCAGCAGTGCTCTGGGACAGCTAAACACTGAAGCTTTCTTT. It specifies CASSALGQLNTEAFF.

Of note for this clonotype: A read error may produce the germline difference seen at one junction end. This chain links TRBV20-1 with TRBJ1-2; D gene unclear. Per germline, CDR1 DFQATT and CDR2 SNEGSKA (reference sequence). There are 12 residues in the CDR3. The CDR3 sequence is CSTSTENYGYTF. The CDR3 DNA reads TGCAGTACTAGTACAGAAAACTATGGCTACACCTTC.